The rows below give T cell receptor beta chains drawn from one sample of a study of CD8 T cells in ankylosing spondylitis. TCRdb ran MiXCR on the 5' RACE reads and lists one entry per CDR3 protein. Of 340,000 or so distinct CDR3 sequences listed, roughly 14% are singletons. The sequencing input was blood, either unsorted or a sorted T cell fraction (not recorded which). Every receptor here comes from a male donor with ankylosing spondylitis or in good health (not recorded which). CDR3s include the opening cysteine and the closing phenylalanine or tryptophan. The D gene is left open where the match is weak. Size tells how often a clone was seen (once, few, many) or the class of an expanded clone, and some rows leave it out.

TRBV5-1	NA	TRBJ2-5	TRBD2	TGCGCCAGCAGCTCGACTAGCGGGAGAGGAGAGACCCAGTACTTC	CASSSTSGRGETQYF
TRBV3-1	NA	TRBJ1-2	NA	TGTGCCAGCAGCCAAGCCGCCTTCTATGGCTACACCTTC	CASSQAAFYGYTF
TRBV5-1	NA	TRBJ2-7	NA	TGCGCCAGCAGCTTCGGCAGGGGACTAAGCTACGAGCAGTACTTC	CASSFGRGLSYEQYF
TRBV20-1	NA	TRBJ1-4	NA	TGCAGTGCTAGGACAGAATCTGAAAAACTGTTTTTT	CSARTESEKLFF
TRBV29-1	few	TRBJ1-1	TRBD1	TGCAGCGGGGACAGGGGAGGCACTGAAGCTTTCTTT	CSGDRGGTEAFF
TRBV5-6	many	TRBJ2-1	TRBD2	TGTGCCAGCAGCTTGCTGGCGGGGGGAGGCAATGAGCAGTTCTTC	CASSLLAGGGNEQFF
TRBV7-9	many	TRBJ2-2	TRBD1	TGTGCCAGCCTCCGGGACAGAGCGAACACCGGGGAGCTGTTTTTT	CASLRDRANTGELFF
TRBV7-9	NA	TRBJ2-1	TRBD2	TGTGCCAGCAGCTTGGGGAGGGCGGGAACCCAAAGAGGGCAGTTCTTC	CASSLGRAGTQRGQFF
TRBV29-1	NA	TRBJ2-1	TRBD2	TGCAGCGTTAAAAGGGGGACTAGCGGAAATTACAATGAGCAGTTCTTC	CSVKRGTSGNYNEQFF
TRBV7-2	NA	TRBJ2-3	NA	TGTGCCAGCAGCTTACTCAAGGGAGTCAGCACAGATACGCAGTATTTT	CASSLLKGVSTDTQYF
TRBV20-1	NA	TRBJ2-1	NA	TGCAGTGCTCCAAGGGGGGAATCCTACAATGAGCAGTTCTTC	CSAPRGESYNEQFF
TRBV5-1	NA	TRBJ2-7	NA	TGCGCCAGCAGCTTGGCCAATTGGCCGGCGGGGGAGCAGTACTTC	CASSLANWPAGEQYF
TRBV29-1	NA	TRBJ2-5	TRBD2	TGCAGCGTTTTGGGACTAGCGTTCAGAGGGGGAGAGACCCAGTACTTC	CSVLGLAFRGGETQYF
TRBV12-3/TRBV12-4	few	TRBJ2-1	TRBD2	TGTGCCAGCAGCCTCCGGCGGGAGGGGGGTGAGCAGTTCTTC	CASSLRREGGEQFF
TRBV6-2/TRBV6-3	NA	TRBJ1-5	NA	TGTGCCAGCAACCCAGGTAGCAATCAGCCCCAGCATTTT	CASNPGSNQPQHF
TRBV19	NA	TRBJ1-1	NA	TGTGCCAGTAGTATAGACAGGGTAGGCACTGAAGCTTTCTTT	CASSIDRVGTEAFF
TRBV20-1	few	TRBJ2-7	TRBD2	TGCAGTGCTCAGGCGGGGGGGCCTGAATCCGAGCAGTACTTC	CSAQAGGPESEQYF
TRBV12-3/TRBV12-4	few	TRBJ1-1	NA	TGTGCCAGCGTCCGAAGCAGGGCCGGTGAAGCTTTCTTT	CASVRSRAGEAFF
TRBV6-2/TRBV6-3	NA	TRBJ2-7	TRBD2	TGTGCCAGCAGTTCCCTCTCTAGTGGGAGGGCCACAGCCCTCTCCTACGAGCAGTACTTC	CASSSLSSGRATALSYEQYF
TRBV20-1	NA	TRBJ1-4	NA	TGCAGTGCTAGAGATACCAGGGTGGGCCAAAAACTGTTTTTT	CSARDTRVGQKLFF
TRBV6-1	few	TRBJ2-3	NA	TGTGCCAGCAGTGAGGCGGAGGTGGCGCAGTATTTT	CASSEAEVAQYF
TRBV20-1	NA	TRBJ2-3	NA	TGCAGTGCTAGGACGCGGGTTAGCACAGATACGCAGTATTTT	CSARTRVSTDTQYF
TRBV12-3/TRBV12-4	many	TRBJ2-1	TRBD2	TGTGCCAGCAGCCAGTTGGCTAGCGGGAGGGCCGGGGAGCAGTTCTTC	CASSQLASGRAGEQFF
TRBV12-3/TRBV12-4	NA	TRBJ2-3	TRBD2	TGTGCCAGCAGCCAACTTAAGCGGGGGGGAGATACGCAGTATTTT	CASSQLKRGGDTQYF
TRBV6-1	NA	TRBJ2-7	NA	TGTGCCAGCAGAGCCGGGACTTCCTCTCACTACGAGCAGTACTTC	CASRAGTSSHYEQYF
TRBV6-1	NA	TRBJ1-1	TRBD1	TGTGCCATCCAAGGGGGCCTAGAAGATGCTTTCTTT	CAIQGGLEDAFF
TRBV20-1	few	TRBJ2-1	TRBD2	TGCAGTGCTCCCAGCGGGACTAGCGGGAACCATGAGCAGTTCTTC	CSAPSGTSGNHEQFF
TRBV6-1	few	TRBJ1-6	TRBD1	TGTGCCAGCACCACGGGGACAGATAATTCACCCCTCCACTTT	CASTTGTDNSPLHF
TRBV6-5	few	TRBJ2-7	TRBD1	TGTGCCAGCAGTTACCGGGGACAGCGCCACTCCTACGAGCAGTACTTC	CASSYRGQRHSYEQYF
TRBV10-3	few	TRBJ2-5	NA	TGTGCCATCAGTGAGGGCGAGACCCAGTACTTC	CAISEGETQYF
TRBV24-1	NA	TRBJ2-1	NA	TGTGCCACCAGTGGTCCGGGTGACTCCTACAATGAGCAGTTCTTC	CATSGPGDSYNEQFF
TRBV5-6	NA	TRBJ2-3	TRBD1	TGTGCCAGCAGCTTACCACAGGGGAAAGATACGCAGTATTTT	CASSLPQGKDTQYF
TRBV12-3/TRBV12-4	few	TRBJ2-6	NA	TGTGCCAGCAGGAGACGGCGGACCTCTGGGGCCAACGTCCTGACTTTC	CASRRRRTSGANVLTF
TRBV20-1	NA	TRBJ1-1	NA	TGCAGTGCTAGTAGGTGGGGGACCAACACTGAAGCTTTCTTT	CSASRWGTNTEAFF
TRBV12-3/TRBV12-4	NA	TRBJ2-1	TRBD1	TGTGCCAGCAGTCAAGGACAGGGGGGGTACAATGAGCAGTTCTTC	CASSQGQGGYNEQFF
TRBV4-1	few	TRBJ2-7	TRBD1	TGCGCCAGCAGCTTCCGACAGGGAAGTCTGAGAGAGCAGTACTTC	CASSFRQGSLREQYF
TRBV9	few	TRBJ2-3	NA	TGTGCCAGCAGCCCCCGGGACCGAGATACGCAGTATTTT	CASSPRDRDTQYF
TRBV29-1	many	TRBJ1-1	TRBD1	TGCAGCGCAAACCTCGGACAGGGCACTGAAGCTTTCTTT	CSANLGQGTEAFF
TRBV30	few	TRBJ1-5	NA	TGTGCCTGGACCCCCCAGGGCGGTCAGCCCCAGCATTTT	CAWTPQGGQPQHF
TRBV12-3/TRBV12-4	many	TRBJ1-2	TRBD1	TGTGCCAGCAGTTTTTCACAGGGGAATGGCTACACCTTC	CASSFSQGNGYTF
TRBV5-1	NA	TRBJ2-6	NA	TGCGCCAGCAGCTTGGCCGGAGAAAGTAGCTCTGGGGCCAACGTCCTGACTTTC	CASSLAGESSSGANVLTF
TRBV6-2/TRBV6-3	NA	TRBJ2-1	TRBD2	TGTGCCAGCAGATTTAGCGGGAGTCTCTACAATGAGCAGTTCTTC	CASRFSGSLYNEQFF
TRBV20-1	NA	TRBJ2-1	NA	TGCAGTGCTAGCCACGGGACTCCCGCTCACAATGAGCAGTTCTTC	CSASHGTPAHNEQFF
TRBV5-1	many	TRBJ1-3	TRBD1	TGCGCCAGCAGCGCCTCGGGACAGAGTTCTGGAAACACCATATATTTT	CASSASGQSSGNTIYF